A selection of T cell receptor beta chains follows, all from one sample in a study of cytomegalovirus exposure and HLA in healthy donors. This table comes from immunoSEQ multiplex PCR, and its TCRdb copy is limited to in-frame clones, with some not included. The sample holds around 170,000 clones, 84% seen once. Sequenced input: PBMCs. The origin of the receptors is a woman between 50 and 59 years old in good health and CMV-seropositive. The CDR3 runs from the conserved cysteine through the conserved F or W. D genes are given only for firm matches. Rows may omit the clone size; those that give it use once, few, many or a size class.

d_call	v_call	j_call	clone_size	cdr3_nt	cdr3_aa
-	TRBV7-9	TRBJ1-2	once	TGTGCCCCTCCTCGGGGACACTATCGAGTCACGCAAAACTATGGCTACACCTTC	CAPPRGHYRVTQNYGYTF
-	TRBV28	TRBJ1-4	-	TGTGCCAGCAGTCCTTGGACAAGGATTACAACTAATGAAAAACTGTTTTTT	CASSPWTRITTNEKLFF
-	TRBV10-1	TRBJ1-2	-	TGCGCCAGCAGTGAGAGGGCAGGGAGGTGTGGCTACACCTTC	CASSERAGRCGYTF
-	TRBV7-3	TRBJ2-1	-	TGTGCCAGCAGCTTGGGAGGTGAGCAGTTCTTC	CASSLGGEQFF
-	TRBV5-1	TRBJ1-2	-	TGCGCCAGCCGAAAAGACGTCGGGAACTATGGCTACACCTTC	CASRKDVGNYGYTF
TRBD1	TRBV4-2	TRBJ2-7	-	TGTGCCAGCAGCCAAGATCCCAGGGGGCGATACGAGCAGTACTTC	CASSQDPRGRYEQYF
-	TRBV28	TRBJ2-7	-	TGTGCCAGCAGTTTATCGGCGACAGGTTCGGACGAGCAGTACTTC	CASSLSATGSDEQYF
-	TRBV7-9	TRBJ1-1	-	TGTGCCAGCAGCTTAAAAGAGAATCAGAACACTGAAGCTTTCTTT	CASSLKENQNTEAFF
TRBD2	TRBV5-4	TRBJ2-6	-	TGTGCCAGCAGCTTGGCCTTTGCGGGGGTATCTGGGGCCAACGTCCTGACTTTC	CASSLAFAGVSGANVLTF
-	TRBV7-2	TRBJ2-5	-	TGTGCCAGCAGCTCACATGGGGCGGTAGGGGAGACCCAGTACTTC	CASSSHGAVGETQYF
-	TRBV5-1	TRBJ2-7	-	TGCGCCAGCAGCGCAACAGGTCCCTACGAGCAGTACTTC	CASSATGPYEQYF
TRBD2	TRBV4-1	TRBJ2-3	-	TGCGCCAGCAGCGAGGGAGTGGGGGGGAGCACAGATACGCAGTATTTT	CASSEGVGGSTDTQYF
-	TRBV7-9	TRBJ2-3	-	TGTGCCAGCAGCCCTAGAGATACGCAGTATTTT	CASSPRDTQYF
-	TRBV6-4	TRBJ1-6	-	TGTGCCAGCATCACGGCGGGCGGTTCATATAATTCACCCCTCCACTTT	CASITAGGSYNSPLHF
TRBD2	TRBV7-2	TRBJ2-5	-	TGTGCCAGCCGAACTAGCGGGGGGGCAGAGACCCAGTACTTC	CASRTSGGAETQYF
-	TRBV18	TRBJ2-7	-	TGTGCCAGCTCACCAAGCCTCTACGAGCAGTACTTC	CASSPSLYEQYF
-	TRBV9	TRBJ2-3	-	TGTGCCAGCAGCGTAGCGCTAGCAGGCACAGATACGCAGTATTTT	CASSVALAGTDTQYF
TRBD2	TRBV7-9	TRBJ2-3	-	TGTGCCAGCAGCTCGGGACTAGCGGGGGGAACAGATACGCAGTATTTT	CASSSGLAGGTDTQYF
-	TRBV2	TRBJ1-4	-	TGTGCCAGCAGTGGCGGGCAGGGGTTCAATGAAAAACTGTTTTTT	CASSGGQGFNEKLFF
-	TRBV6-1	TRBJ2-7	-	TGTGCCAGCAGTGCACAAAGCTCCTACGAGCAGTACTTC	CASSAQSSYEQYF
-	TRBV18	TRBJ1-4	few	TGTGCCAGCTCACCCCCAGGGGTTGAGGAAAAACTGTTTTTT	CASSPPGVEEKLFF
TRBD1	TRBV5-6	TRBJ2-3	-	TGTGCCAGCAGCCAGCCGACAGGGGGTTACACAGATACGCAGTATTTT	CASSQPTGGYTDTQYF
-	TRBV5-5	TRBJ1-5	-	TGTGCCAGCAGCGTGGAACCAGGGTCCAATCAGCCCCAGCATTTT	CASSVEPGSNQPQHF
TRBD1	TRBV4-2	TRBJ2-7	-	TGTGCCAGCAGCCGGGACAGGGGGCTGGTCGAGCAGTACTTC	CASSRDRGLVEQYF
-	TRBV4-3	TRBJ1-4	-	TGCGCCAGCAGCCAAGCAAGACAGGTCGGTGAAAAACTGTTTTTT	CASSQARQVGEKLFF
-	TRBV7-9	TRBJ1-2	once	TGTTCCAGCAGCTTGGACAGTTATGGCTACACCTTC	CSSSLDSYGYTF
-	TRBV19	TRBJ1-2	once	TGTGCCAGTAGTTTGAGCTCATCTAACTATGGCTACACCTTC	CASSLSSSNYGYTF
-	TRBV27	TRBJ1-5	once	TGTGCCAGCAGTTCGTTCCGTAATCAGCCCCAGCATTTT	CASSSFRNQPQHF
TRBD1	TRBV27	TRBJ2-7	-	TGTGCCAGCAGTCACCGGGACAGGGTATCCTACGAGCAGTACTTC	CASSHRDRVSYEQYF
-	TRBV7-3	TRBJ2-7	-	TGTTTTTTTTTCAAGCAGAAGGCGGCATACGAGCAGTACTTC	CFFFKQKAAYEQYF
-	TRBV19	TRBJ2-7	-	TGTGCCAGTAGTACGGGGGGCCTAGCCTCCTACGAGCAGTACTTC	CASSTGGLASYEQYF
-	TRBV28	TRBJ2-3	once	TGTGCCAGCAGTGACAGCCTCACAGATACGCAGTATTTT	CASSDSLTDTQYF
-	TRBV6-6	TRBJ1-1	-	TGTGCCAGCACCCTCGGACAAGGGGAAGCTTTCTTT	CASTLGQGEAFF
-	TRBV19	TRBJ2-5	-	TGTGCCAGTAGTATAGCAGCGGGCGACGAGACCCAGTACTTC	CASSIAAGDETQYF
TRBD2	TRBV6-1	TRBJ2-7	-	TGTGCCAGCAGCCTAGCGGGCGCGCTGGGGGAGCAGTACTTC	CASSLAGALGEQYF
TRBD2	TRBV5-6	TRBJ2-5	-	TGTGCCAGCAGCCCAGGAGTTGGGGGGGAGGTCGGAGAGACCCAGTACTTC	CASSPGVGGEVGETQYF
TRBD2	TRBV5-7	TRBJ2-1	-	TGTGCCAGCAGCTTAGGAGCGGGGGGGCCATGCTCCTACAATGAGCAGTTCTTC	CASSLGAGGPCSYNEQFF
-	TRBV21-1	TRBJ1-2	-	TGTGCCAGCAGCAAAGGGGTGACAGACAACTATGGCTACACCTTC	CASSKGVTDNYGYTF
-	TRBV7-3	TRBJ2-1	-	TGTGCCAGCAGGCAGGGCATGGGCAATGAGCAGTTCTTC	CASRQGMGNEQFF
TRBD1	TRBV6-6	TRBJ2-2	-	TGTGCCAGCAGCTTAACAGGGGGCACCGGGGAGCTGTTTTTT	CASSLTGGTGELFF
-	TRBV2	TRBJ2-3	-	TGTGCCAGCAGTGGTCCCGCAGGTCCAGATACGCAGTATTTT	CASSGPAGPDTQYF
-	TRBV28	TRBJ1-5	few	TGTGCCAGCAGGGTCCAGGGCGGTCAGCCCCAGCATTTT	CASRVQGGQPQHF
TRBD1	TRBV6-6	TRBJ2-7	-	TGTGCCAGCAGTTACCGGGACAGGTCCTACGAGCAGTACTTC	CASSYRDRSYEQYF
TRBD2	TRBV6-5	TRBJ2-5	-	TGTGCCACCTCGGGTCCTGTAGCGGGGGTGGGGACCCAGTACTTC	CATSGPVAGVGTQYF
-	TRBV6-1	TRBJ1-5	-	TGTGCCAGCAGACACAGGGTCGGTCAGCCCCAGCATTTT	CASRHRVGQPQHF
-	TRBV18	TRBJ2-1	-	TGTGCCAGCTCACCACCGTCGAGAAGGGGTGAGCAGTTCTTC	CASSPPSRRGEQFF
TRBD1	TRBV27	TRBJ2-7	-	TGTGCCAGCAGCCCCAGCACAGGGGGCGTCTACGAGCAGTACTTC	CASSPSTGGVYEQYF
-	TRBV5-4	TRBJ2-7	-	TGTGCCAGCAGCTTGTTATCTAACGAGCAGTACTTC	CASSLLSNEQYF
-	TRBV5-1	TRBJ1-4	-	TGCGCCAGCAGCTTGGAGGCAGGGTATAATGAAAAACTGTTTTTT	CASSLEAGYNEKLFF
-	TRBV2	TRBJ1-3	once	TGTGCCAGCAGTGGACAAGGTACTGGAAACACCATATATTTT	CASSGQGTGNTIYF